These 9 T cell receptor beta chains were sequenced from one sample in a study of persistence of HIV-infected CD4 T cells. The immunoSEQ assay was version 4, run in survey mode. Some clones are missing from TCRdb's copy, which holds only in-frame ones; the method was immunoSEQ multiplex PCR. The sample holds about 20,000 clones, roughly 60% seen once. Overlapping HIV-1 Gag 15-mer peptides at 0.8 to 1 ug per peptide per mL were used. Responding CD4+ T cells were sorted by upregulation of both CD40 ligand and CD69. Their recognized antigens are unknown. The sample was CD4+ T cells sorted from PBMCs after approximately 18-hour stimulation, taken from a patient who received antiretroviral therapy. All receptors come from an adult woman with HIV who was CMV-seropositive.

This chain joins TRBV5-5 and TRBJ2-7; D remains unclear. The CDR3 consists of 15 residues. V dropped 0 bases and J dropped 2 bases, with 12 bases sitting between them. The germline V gene has CDR1 SGHKS and CDR2 YYEKEE (reference sequence). The CDR3 sequence: CASSLEGGPTYEQYF. CDR3 nucleotide sequence: TGTGCCAGCAGCTTGGAAGGTGGACCGACCTACGAGCAGTACTTC.

This clone was observed once. The rearrangement links TRBV12-3 or TRBV12-4 to TRBJ1-2; D is ambiguous. Trimming cost V 1 base and J 6 bases, with 9 bases left between them. CDR3 size: 13 residues. DNA for the CDR3: TGTGCCAGCAGTTTAGGGCAGTGGGATGGCTACACCTTC. Translating gives CASSLGQWDGYTF.

CDR3 DNA: TGTGCCAGCAGCGGCGCATGGGACTCCACAGATACGCAGTATTTT. Amino acid sequence: CASSGAWDSTDTQYF. J is TRBJ2-3 and V is TRBV5-4, with D possibly matching TRBD2 (6 bases). The CDR3 has 15 residues. Germline CDR1 SGHNT, CDR2 YYREEE (reference sequence). The germline V and J ends were trimmed by 4 bases and 2 bases, with 14 bases remaining between them.

This clone turned up a few times. The chain's CDR3 is CASSIPLGAKNIQYF. The CDR3 DNA is TGTGCCAGTAGTATTCCCCTTGGGGCCAAAAACATTCAGTACTTC. The chain recombines TRBV19 with TRBJ2-4; D gene uncertain. Trimming stripped 3 bases from V and 1 base from J, with 10 bases between. This CDR3 region has 15 residues. Germline CDR1 and CDR2: LNHDA and SQIVND (reference sequence).

This clone ranks as medium-sized. The V gene is TRBV30, the J gene TRBJ1-6, with D perhaps TRBD1 (6 bases). The V gene lost 4 bases and the J gene lost 9 bases, with 13 bases spanning the gap. CDR1 GTSNPN and CDR2 SVGIG come from the germline V gene (reference sequence). The CDR3 spans 13 residues. CDR3 DNA: TGTGCCTGGACAACCGACAGGCGTTCACCCCTCCACTTT. Encoded protein: CAWTTDRRSPLHF.

This clone was recorded once. This chain connects TRBV6-6 to TRBJ2-1; 9 bases are shared with TRBD1. J was trimmed by 5 bases and V by 6 bases; bases with no gene match: 5. In germline, CDR1 is MNHNY, CDR2 SVGAGI (reference sequence). The CDR3 has 14 residues. The chain's CDR3 is CASRFGDRDNEQFF. As DNA, the CDR3 is TGTGCCAGCAGATTCGGGGACAGGGACAATGAGCAGTTCTTC.

The chain has TRBV4-1 and TRBJ2-6, with D perhaps TRBD1 (6 bases). Looked up from germline, CDR1 is MGHRA and CDR2 is YSYEKL. CDR3 length equals 19 residues. V was shortened by 1 base and J by 0 bases, with 16 bases between the two germline ends. CDR3 sequence: CASSQGAVQGISGANVLTF. For the CDR3, the DNA is TGCGCCAGCAGCCAAGGGGCTGTTCAGGGGATCTCTGGGGCCAACGTCCTGACTTTC.

The chain combines TRBV7-2 with TRBJ2-2; no firm D call. Trimming stripped 3 bases from V and 4 bases from J, with 9 bases between. This CDR3 spans 14 amino acids. Germline V gives CDR1 SGHTA, CDR2 FQGNSA. As DNA, the CDR3 is TGTGCCAGCAGCTTTTTGAGCCGCACCGGGGAGCTGTTTTTT. Amino acid sequence: CASSFLSRTGELFF.

This clone was counted a few times. The chain recombines TRBV19 with TRBJ1-3; D remains ambiguous. CDR3 length: 14 amino acids. Germline values: CDR1 LNHDA, CDR2 SQIVND (reference sequence). V lost 4 bases and J lost 3, with 10 bases in between. In nucleotides, the CDR3 is TGTGCCAGTAGTACTACAGACGATGGAAACACCATATATTTT. Its translation: CASSTTDDGNTIYF. The entire variable domain, with the rest obtained from reference TRBV19 and TRBJ1-3, is as follows: DGGITQSPKYLFRKEGQNVTLSCEQNLNHDAMYWYRQDPGQGLRLIYYSQIVNDFQKGDIAEGYSVSREKKESFPLTVTSAQKNPTAFYLCASSTTDDGNTIYFGEGSWLTVV.